Listed below are T cell receptor beta chains from one sample, sequenced in a study of T cell changes during pregnancy in multiple sclerosis. Clones were sequenced by immunoSEQ multiplex PCR, and TCRdb holds only the in-frame ones, with some missing. This sample carries some 76,000 clones, about nine tenths of them seen once, and the ten largest clones take 0.29%. The source material was CD4+ T cells from peripheral blood mononuclear cells, sampled after pregnancy. The receptor source for this set is a female donor with multiple sclerosis, enrolled in a pregnancy study. CDR3s include the opening cysteine and the closing phenylalanine or tryptophan. The order of the fields is J gene, CDR3 length, clone size, D gene, V gene, CDR3 protein, CDR3 DNA. A D gene is named only where the DNA matches it firmly. Size is stated for part of the rows, as once, few or many counts, or as a class when the clone is expanded.

TRBJ1-1 13 . . TRBV10-3 CAINGGLNTEAFF TGTGCCATCAACGGGGGGCTGAACACTGAAGCTTTCTTT
TRBJ2-7 17 . . TRBV5-1 CASSSEPRYSPRGEQYF TGCGCCAGCAGCTCCGAACCCCGGTATTCACCTAGAGGTGAGCAGTACTTC
TRBJ2-7 14 . TRBD2 TRBV7-2 CASSPRGGLYEQYF TGTGCCAGCAGCCCCCGCGGGGGGTTGTACGAGCAGTACTTC
TRBJ1-3 15 . . TRBV19 CASSFDSSSGNTIYF TGTGCCAGTAGTTTCGACAGTTCCTCTGGAAACACCATATATTTT
TRBJ2-3 13 once TRBD1 TRBV5-1 CASMHRGGDTQYF TGCGCCAGCATGCACAGGGGCGGAGATACGCAGTATTTT
TRBJ2-5 16 . TRBD2 TRBV15 CATSRGGAGALETQYF TGTGCCACCAGCAGAGGTGGGGCGGGAGCCCTAGAGACCCAGTACTTC
TRBJ2-7 16 . TRBD2 TRBV30 CAWSATPAGGPYEQYF TGTGCCTGGAGTGCCACCCCGGCGGGGGGTCCCTACGAGCAGTACTTC
TRBJ1-2 14 . TRBD1 TRBV5-4 CASSLGDRDYGYTF TGTGCCAGCAGCTTGGGGGACAGGGACTATGGCTACACCTTC
TRBJ1-6 15 . TRBD1 TRBV19 CASTIGTGRNSPLHF TGTGCCAGTACCATTGGGACAGGAAGAAATTCACCCCTCCACTTT
TRBJ2-2 12 once . TRBV28 CASSLNQGELFF TGTGCCAGCAGTTTAAATCAGGGGGAGCTGTTTTTT
TRBJ2-2 17 once TRBD2 TRBV30 CAWSDPPAGGLGGELFF TGTGCCTGGAGTGACCCTCCTGCGGGGGGGCTGGGCGGGGAGCTGTTTTTT
TRBJ2-1 18 . TRBD2 TRBV5-1 CASSSVPIGGSLGNEQFF TGCGCCAGCAGCTCCGTCCCTATCGGCGGGAGTTTAGGTAATGAGCAGTTCTTC
TRBJ1-1 14 . TRBD1 TRBV30 CAWSAGGSRTEAFF TGTGCCTGGAGCGCAGGGGGATCACGGACTGAAGCTTTCTTT
TRBJ2-7 14 . TRBD2 TRBV9 CASSLSGRPYEQYF TGTGCCAGCAGCCTAAGCGGGAGACCCTACGAGCAGTACTTC
TRBJ2-7 14 . TRBD2 TRBV18 CASSPGTSDYEQYF TGTGCCAGCTCACCAGGGACTAGCGACTACGAGCAGTACTTC
TRBJ2-5 11 . . TRBV28 CASRSDETQYF TGTGCCAGCAGGAGCGATGAGACCCAGTACTTC
TRBJ2-2 16 . . TRBV5-5 CASSLGVGGNTGELFF TGTGCCAGCAGCTTGGGGGTAGGGGGGAACACCGGGGAGCTGTTTTTT
TRBJ1-2 13 . TRBD1 TRBV7-2 CASSLQGPYGYTF TGTGCCAGCAGTCTACAGGGGCCCTATGGCTACACCTTC
TRBJ2-7 11 . . TRBV7-2 CASSPGYEQYF TGTGCCAGCAGCCCGGGCTACGAGCAGTACTTC
TRBJ1-1 15 . . TRBV2 CASSDSRTANTEAFF TGTGCCAGCAGTGACTCCCGGACAGCGAACACTGAAGCTTTCTTT
TRBJ2-5 17 . TRBD2 TRBV7-9 CASSPRLAGGRGETQYF TGTGCCAGCAGCCCAAGACTAGCGGGGGGACGCGGGGAGACCCAGTACTTC
TRBJ2-7 14 . TRBD2 TRBV30 CAWSKGASGSRQYF TGTGCCTGGAGTAAGGGGGCTAGCGGGAGTCGTCAGTACTTC
TRBJ2-1 19 . TRBD1 TRBV4-1 CASSQSHNRDSGTYNEQFF TGCGCCAGCAGCCAATCTCATAACCGGGACAGCGGAACCTACAATGAGCAGTTCTTC
TRBJ1-5 16 . . TRBV5-1 CASSLGGRDTDQPQHF TGCGCCAGCAGCTTGGGTGGCCGGGACACCGATCAGCCCCAGCATTTT
TRBJ2-3 14 . . TRBV6-5 CASSYGTHSDTQYF TGTGCCAGCAGTTACGGGACTCATTCAGATACGCAGTATTTT
TRBJ1-1 12 . . TRBV18 CASSPQGTEAFF TGTGCCAGCTCACCTCAGGGTACTGAAGCTTTCTTT
TRBJ1-2 13 . TRBD1 TRBV6-6 CASSLDRGYGYTF TGTGCCAGCAGTCTTGACAGGGGCTATGGCTACACCTTC
TRBJ1-2 15 once TRBD1 TRBV5-4 CASSGPGQEPYGYTF TGTGCCAGCAGCGGTCCGGGACAGGAGCCCTATGGCTACACCTTC
TRBJ1-2 18 once . TRBV28 CASSSPRQGRVSNYGYTF TGTGCCAGCAGTTCCCCCAGGCAGGGGCGGGTCAGTAACTATGGCTACACCTTC
TRBJ2-3 15 . TRBD2 TRBV9 CASSVDSGGPDTQYF TGTGCCAGCAGCGTAGATAGCGGGGGGCCAGATACGCAGTATTTT
TRBJ2-6 19 . TRBD1 TRBV7-9 CASSLVQGGPSSGANVLTF TGTGCCAGCAGCTTAGTCCAAGGGGGCCCAAGCTCTGGGGCCAACGTCCTGACTTTC
TRBJ2-7 13 . . TRBV6-5 CASSVTTAYEQYF TGTGCCAGCAGTGTGACGACAGCCTACGAGCAGTACTTC